The rows below give T cell receptor beta chains drawn from one sample of a study of OX40 agonist ivuxolimab in advanced cancers. Using immunoSEQ multiplex PCR, the repertoire was profiled, and TCRdb retains in-frame clones only, with some absent. The sample has roughly 74,000 clones; roughly 90% are singletons. The sample in question was CD4+ or CD8+ T cells sorted from blood, obtained in a trial of the OX40 agonist ivuxolimab. Receptors originate from an adult with an advanced solid tumor such as melanoma, head and neck, liver or kidney cancer. CDR3s include the opening cysteine and the closing phenylalanine or tryptophan. Fields, in order: clone size, D gene, V gene, J gene, CDR3 protein, CDR3 DNA. A D gene is named only where the DNA matches it firmly. Where a row states a size, it is once, few, many or the class of an expanded clone; other rows omit it.

>NA|NA|TRBV12-5|TRBJ2-1
CASGLVGGNEQFF
TGTGCTAGTGGTTTGGTAGGGGGCAATGAGCAGTTCTTC
>NA|NA|TRBV27|TRBJ2-4
CASSLSLPGTNIQYF
TGTGCCAGCAGTTTATCGTTGCCAGGGACGAACATTCAGTACTTC
>few|TRBD2|TRBV14|TRBJ2-7
CASSARLAHEQYF
TGTGCCAGCAGCGCCCGACTAGCCCACGAGCAGTACTTC
>NA|TRBD2|TRBV5-1|TRBJ2-1
CASGPSGGYNEQFF
TGCGCCAGCGGCCCTAGCGGGGGTTACAATGAGCAGTTCTTC
>NA|TRBD2|TRBV9|TRBJ2-1
CASSHPHGTSGGPYSEQFF
TGTGCCAGCAGCCATCCACATGGGACTAGCGGGGGGCCATATAGTGAGCAGTTCTTC
>NA|NA|TRBV9|TRBJ1-6
CASSVSGGPHNSPLHF
TGTGCCAGCAGCGTCTCCGGGGGCCCTCATAATTCACCCCTCCACTTT
>NA|NA|TRBV7-9|TRBJ1-4
CASSINWGNEKLFF
TGTGCCAGCAGCATAAACTGGGGTAATGAAAAACTGTTTTTT
>once|NA|TRBV7-6|TRBJ1-1
CASSLEGNTEAFF
TGTGCCAGCAGCTTGGAGGGGAACACTGAAGCTTTCTTT
>NA|NA|TRBV18|TRBJ1-1
CASSPVGGGAEAFF
TGTGCCAGCTCACCAGTCGGGGGAGGTGCTGAAGCTTTCTTT
>NA|NA|TRBV9|TRBJ2-7
CASTPQPSSYEQYF
TGTGCCAGCACCCCTCAGCCTAGCTCCTACGAGCAGTACTTC
>NA|NA|TRBV4-1|TRBJ2-1
CASSQEIGTSGYNEQFF
TGCGCCAGCAGCCAAGAAATAGGGACCTCCGGCTACAATGAGCAGTTCTTC
>NA|NA|TRBV16|TRBJ2-7
CASSLSHTYEQYF
TGTGCCAGCAGCCTAAGTCACACCTACGAGCAGTACTTC
>NA|TRBD1|TRBV5-1|TRBJ2-1
CASSLARLTGNSYNEQFF
TGCGCCAGCAGCTTGGCCCGCCTGACAGGGAACTCCTACAATGAGCAGTTCTTC
>NA|TRBD1|TRBV6-6|TRBJ1-1
CASSYGQAEAFF
TGTGCCAGCAGTTACGGACAGGCTGAAGCTTTCTTT
>NA|TRBD1|TRBV9|TRBJ1-2
CASSVVRTGAPYGYTF
TGTGCCAGCAGCGTAGTACGGACAGGGGCTCCCTATGGCTACACCTTC
>NA|TRBD2|TRBV29-1|TRBJ2-7
CSVELRGATYEQYF
TGCAGCGTTGAATTGCGGGGGGCTACCTACGAGCAGTACTTC
>NA|NA|TRBV19|TRBJ2-7
CASSTWMGTGNEQYF
TGTGCCAGTAGTACCTGGATGGGTACTGGGAATGAGCAGTACTTC
>NA|NA|TRBV9|TRBJ2-1
CASSVDPSIDPYNEQFF
TGTGCCAGCAGCGTTGACCCAAGTATCGATCCCTACAATGAGCAGTTCTTC
>NA|TRBD2|TRBV19|TRBJ2-7
CASSAGGLYEQYF
TGTGCCAGTAGTGCGGGGGGCCTCTACGAGCAGTACTTC
>once|NA|TRBV5-1|TRBJ2-3
CASSRPKVGGTSTDTQYF
TGCGCCAGCAGCCGTCCCAAGGTAGGGGGTACGAGCACAGATACGCAGTATTTT
>NA|NA|TRBV27|TRBJ1-2
CASSLLGGYGYTF
TGTGCCAGCAGTTTACTCGGTGGGTATGGCTACACCTTC
>NA|NA|TRBV7-9|TRBJ1-2
CASSPDPLSNYGYTF
TGTGCCAGCAGTCCGGACCCGTTAAGTAACTATGGCTACACCTTC
>NA|NA|TRBV27|TRBJ2-5
CASSPSPGHYQETQYF
TGTGCCAGCAGTCCATCCCCGGGACATTACCAAGAGACCCAGTACTTC
>NA|NA|TRBV5-1|TRBJ1-1
CASSPGTTEAFF
TGCGCCAGCAGCCCCGGAACGACTGAAGCTTTCTTT
>NA|NA|TRBV27|TRBJ2-1
CASSTHLMDSPSSYNEQFF
TGTGCCAGCAGTACACACCTAATGGACAGCCCCAGCTCCTACAATGAGCAGTTCTTC
>NA|NA|TRBV6-6|TRBJ2-2
CASSYSKGAGELFF
TGTGCCAGCAGTTACTCGAAAGGAGCCGGGGAGCTGTTTTTT
>NA|NA|TRBV19|TRBJ1-1
CASSQWGGLDTEAFF
TGTGCCAGTAGTCAATGGGGGGGGTTGGACACTGAAGCTTTCTTT
>NA|NA|TRBV5-1|TRBJ1-2
CASSWEGIEYGYTF
TGCGCCAGCAGCTGGGAGGGGATCGAGTATGGCTACACCTTC
>NA|NA|TRBV27|TRBJ2-2
CASSFPTGDNTGELFF
TGTGCCAGCAGTTTCCCGACAGGTGATAACACCGGGGAGCTGTTTTTT
>NA|TRBD1|TRBV7-9|TRBJ2-1
CASSLPLDRGADEQFF
TGTGCCAGCAGCTTACCCCTAGACAGGGGGGCGGATGAGCAGTTCTTC
>once|NA|TRBV2|TRBJ2-7
CASSIGTPSSYEQYF
TGTGCCAGCAGTATCGGGACACCGAGCTCCTACGAGCAGTACTTC
>NA|NA|TRBV5-6|TRBJ2-7
CASSLALTEAYEQYF
TGTGCCAGCAGCTTGGCCCTGACAGAGGCCTACGAGCAGTACTTC
>few|NA|TRBV4-3|TRBJ1-6
CASSPHGWEEGSPLHF
TGCGCCAGCAGCCCACATGGATGGGAGGAGGGGTCACCCCTCCACTTT
>NA|NA|TRBV7-6|TRBJ2-2
CASSLGGTGELFF
TGTGCCAGCAGCTTAGGCGGCACGGGGGAGCTGTTTTTT
>NA|NA|TRBV7-9|TRBJ1-1
CASVRQAEAFF
TGTGCCAGCGTTCGGCAGGCTGAAGCTTTCTTT
>NA|NA|TRBV9|TRBJ2-7
CASSVGKASYEQYF
TGTGCCAGCAGCGTAGGGAAAGCGTCCTACGAGCAGTACTTC
>NA|NA|TRBV27|TRBJ2-5
CASSLTDQETQYF
TGTGCCAGCAGTTTAACAGACCAAGAGACCCAGTACTTC
>NA|NA|TRBV21-1|TRBJ2-5
CASSKEGSGVGWETQYF
TGTGCCAGCAGCAAAGAAGGTAGCGGGGTGGGGTGGGAGACCCAGTACTTC
>NA|TRBD2|TRBV28|TRBJ2-1
CASSLVGEGRHNEQFF
TGTGCCAGCAGTTTAGTTGGGGAGGGGAGACACAATGAGCAGTTCTTC
>NA|NA|TRBV25-1|TRBJ2-7
CASPPTRSHLYEQYF
TGTGCCAGCCCTCCTACCCGGAGCCACCTCTACGAGCAGTACTTC
>medium-sized|NA|TRBV5-5|TRBJ1-2
CASSLRGGYGYTF
TGTGCCAGCAGCTTGCGAGGGGGCTATGGCTACACCTTC
>NA|NA|TRBV7-9|TRBJ1-1
CASSQRGGQRPNTEAFF
TGTGCCAGCAGCCAACGTGGTGGACAGCGCCCGAACACTGAAGCTTTCTTT
>NA|NA|TRBV5-1|TRBJ2-7
CASSLVRGVLVEQYF
TGCGCCAGCAGCTTGGTCCGAGGAGTATTGGTCGAGCAGTACTTC
>NA|TRBD1|TRBV6-1|TRBJ1-4
CASSESDRELEKLFF
TGTGCCAGCAGTGAGTCGGACAGGGAACTTGAAAAACTGTTTTTT
>NA|NA|TRBV6-5|TRBJ1-1
CASSLKGTTGAFF
TGTGCCAGCAGTTTAAAAGGAACCACCGGAGCTTTCTTT
>NA|TRBD1|TRBV7-8|TRBJ1-3
CASSHRDRGLGNTIYF
TGTGCCAGCAGCCACCGGGACAGGGGGCTCGGAAACACCATATATTTT
>NA|TRBD2|TRBV9|TRBJ2-3
CASSVAAGGADTQYF
TGTGCCAGCAGCGTAGCGGCGGGGGGGGCAGATACGCAGTATTTT
>NA|NA|TRBV7-9|TRBJ1-1
CASSFGWTEAFF
TGTGCCAGCAGCTTTGGGTGGACTGAAGCTTTCTTT
>once|TRBD1|TRBV7-9|TRBJ1-3
CASSTQTGDNRNTIYF
TGTGCCAGCAGCACCCAGACAGGGGATAATAGAAACACCATATATTTT
>NA|NA|TRBV27|TRBJ1-5
CASSLNLGQPQHF
TGTGCCAGCAGTTTAAACCTCGGGCAGCCCCAGCATTTT
>few|NA|TRBV27|TRBJ2-5
CASSLITDLETQYF
TGTGCCAGCAGTCTTATTACAGATTTGGAGACCCAGTACTTC
>NA|NA|TRBV27|TRBJ2-3
CASSFYPYTDTQYF
TGTGCCAGCAGTTTTTACCCATACACAGATACGCAGTATTTT
>NA|NA|TRBV5-1|TRBJ1-1
CASSLTDMNTEAFF
TGCGCCAGCAGCTTGACAGACATGAACACTGAAGCTTTCTTT
>NA|NA|TRBV7-6|TRBJ2-1
CASSLGDNEQFF
TGTGCCAGCAGCTTAGGAGACAATGAGCAGTTCTTC
>NA|TRBD1|TRBV11-2|TRBJ1-2
CASSIGQGPLGYTF
TGTGCCAGCAGCATCGGACAGGGCCCGTTGGGCTACACCTTC
>NA|TRBD1|TRBV23-1|TRBJ1-1
CASSQSKDRVHTEAFF
TGCGCCAGCAGTCAATCTAAGGACAGGGTACACACTGAAGCTTTCTTT
>NA|NA|TRBV7-9|TRBJ1-1
CASSPKSYTEAFF
TGTGCCAGCAGCCCAAAGTCTTACACTGAAGCTTTCTTT
>NA|TRBD1|TRBV27|TRBJ2-1
CASATPGQGANEQFF
TGTGCCAGCGCGACACCGGGACAGGGGGCCAATGAGCAGTTCTTC